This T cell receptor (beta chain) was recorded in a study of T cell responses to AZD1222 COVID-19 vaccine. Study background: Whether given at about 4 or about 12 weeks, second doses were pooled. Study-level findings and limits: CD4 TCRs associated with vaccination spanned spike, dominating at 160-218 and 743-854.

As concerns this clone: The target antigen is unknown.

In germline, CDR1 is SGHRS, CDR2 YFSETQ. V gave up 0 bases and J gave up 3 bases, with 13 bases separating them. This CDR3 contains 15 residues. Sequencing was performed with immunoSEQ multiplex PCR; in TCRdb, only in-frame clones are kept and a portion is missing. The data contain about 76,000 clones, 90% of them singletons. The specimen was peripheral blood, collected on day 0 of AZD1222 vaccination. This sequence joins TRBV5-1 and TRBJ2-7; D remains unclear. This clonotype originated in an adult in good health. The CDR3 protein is CASSLGDLYGYEQYF. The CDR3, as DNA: TGCGCCAGCAGCTTGGGAGACCTGTATGGCTACGAGCAGTACTTC.